Following are 28 T cell receptor beta chains from one sample sequenced in a study of blood T cells in healthy people across ages (dated by TCRdb to the mid-2010s). Libraries were built with 5' RACE. Instrument used: Illumina HiSeq 2500. The second PCR ran for roughly 7 to 12 cycles and used a J-beta primer mix along with a sample-barcoded 5' primer. TCRdb reanalyzed the raw reads on its own, using fastp at Q25 for trimming and MiXCR for clone calling, and kept in-frame beta chains. Every entry covers one CDR3 protein and lists the most common genes and DNA from its rows. The sample contains almost 800,000 distinct CDR3 sequences, 58% of them found a single time. The top ten hold approximately 20% of the sample. The sequenced sample was blood. The receptors come from a man younger than 45 in good health.

The J gene is TRBJ2-1, the V gene TRBV20-1, with TRBD2 identical over 12 bases. Germline-derived CDR1 and CDR2 are DFQATT and SNEGSKA (reference sequence). The CDR3 has 16 amino acids. The V segment lost 6 bases and the J segment 2 bases; nucleotides outside the gene matches: 8. CDR3 sequence (DNA): TGCAGTGCAAATATTCTAGCGGGGGGGCCCTACAATGAGCAGTTCTTC. It yields the protein CSANILAGGPYNEQFF.

This sequence joins TRBV19 and TRBJ2-6; 10 positions match TRBD1. V dropped 3 bases and J dropped 0; count of bases not matched to a gene: 2. The germline V gene encodes CDR1 LNHDA and CDR2 SQIVND (reference sequence). The CDR3 extends over 17 amino acids. The CDR3 loop reads CASSIGTGVSGANVLTF. CDR3 nucleotides: TGTGCCAGTAGTATCGGGACAGGGGTCTCTGGGGCCAACGTCCTGACTTTC.

This rearrangement joins TRBV29-1 to TRBJ2-5; D might be TRBD2 (5 bases). The germline V gene has CDR1 SQVTM and CDR2 ANQGSEA. Trimming removed 5 bases from V and 1 base from J, with 11 bases in between. This CDR3 contains 13 residues. The CDR3 sequence: CSVPRTFQETQYF. In nucleotides, the CDR3 is TGCAGCGTTCCCCGGACTTTCCAAGAGACCCAGTACTTC.

The V gene is TRBV10-3, the J gene TRBJ2-7; D unclear. There are 11 residues in the CDR3. Per the germline V gene, CDR1 is ENHRY and CDR2 is SYGVKD. Trimming removed 4 bases at V and 6 bases at J, with 7 bases between. CDR3 sequence (DNA): TGTGCCATCAGTGTAGGGCGCGAGCAGTACTTC. Translating gives CAISVGREQYF.

This clonotype has just a few counts. The chain couples TRBV28 to TRBJ2-1, with TRBD2 identical over 9 bases. Germline trimming cut 7 bases from V and 10 bases from J; bases unmatched to any gene: 14. The CDR3 extends over 15 amino acids. The germline gives CDR1 MDHEN, CDR2 SYDVKM. The CDR3 spells CASNPAGGPWGEQFF. Here the CDR3 DNA reads TGTGCCAGCAATCCAGCGGGAGGCCCCTGGGGCGAGCAGTTCTTC.

This clonotype has a handful of counts. J is TRBJ2-1 and V is TRBV7-9; the match to TRBD2 covers 9 bases. Germline V gene sequence: CDR1 SEHNR, CDR2 FQNEAQ (reference sequence). The CDR3 spans 15 residues. V was clipped by 4 bases and J by 5 bases; unmatched bases: 6. CDR3 region: CASSSASGEDNEQFF. The CDR3 nucleotides read TGTGCCAGCAGCTCCGCTAGCGGGGAGGACAATGAGCAGTTCTTC.

This chain connects TRBV27 to TRBJ2-1, with 11 positions matching TRBD2. CDR3 size: 17 residues. Germline CDR1 and CDR2: MNHEY and SMNVEV (reference sequence). V was clipped by 2 bases and J by 4 bases; unmatched bases: 7. The CDR3, as DNA: TGTGCCAGCAGTTTAACCGGGACTAGCGGAAAATACAATGAGCAGTTCTTC. Translating gives CASSLTGTSGKYNEQFF.

This clonotype occurred a few times. The CDR3 region has the DNA TGTGCCAGCAGTTACTACCCCGACAGCTCCTACAATGAGCAGTTCTTC. This codes for CASSYYPDSSYNEQFF. The chain carries TRBV6-2 or TRBV6-3 and TRBJ2-1, with D possibly matching TRBD1 (5 bases). The CDR3 has 16 amino acids. Germline loops: CDR1 MNHEY, CDR2 SVGEGT. V dropped 1 base and J dropped 0 bases, with 10 bases sitting between them.

This chain joins TRBV5-4 and TRBJ2-5; 9 bases align to TRBD1. The CDR3 is 14 amino acids. V was pared by 2 bases and J by 5 bases, with 4 bases of the junction left unmatched. Germline V gene sequence: CDR1 SGHNT, CDR2 YYREEE (reference sequence). The CDR3: CASSFQDRGETQYF. CDR3 DNA: TGTGCCAGCAGCTTTCAGGACAGGGGTGAGACCCAGTACTTC. Supplemented by reference TRBV5-4 and TRBJ2-5, the full variable domain reads ETGVTQSPTHLIKTRGQQVTLRCSSQSGHNTVSWYQQALGQGPQFIFQYYREEENGRGNFPPRFSGLQFPNYSSELNVNALELDDSALYLCASSFQDRGETQYFGPGTRLLVL.

This sequence joins TRBV7-2 and TRBJ1-6; TRBD1 is a possible D gene (5 bases). CDR3 length: 15 residues. The germline gives CDR1 SGHTA, CDR2 FQGNSA. Deletions cut 5 bases from V and 2 bases from J, with 10 bases between. CDR3 DNA sequence: TGTGCCAGCAGCAGCCAGGGCCCCTATAATTCACCCCTCCACTTT. As protein: CASSSQGPYNSPLHF.

The chain combines TRBV6-1 with TRBJ2-4; D is unresolved. Trimming cost V 5 bases and J 0 bases, with 20 bases left between them. Germline CDR1 and CDR2: MNHNS and SASEGT. The CDR3 covers 18 residues. The DNA of the CDR3 is TGTGCCAGCAGTCCATCCGAGCCCGGGCAGCTAGCCAAAAACATTCAGTACTTC. Its translation: CASSPSEPGQLAKNIQYF.

The gene calls are TRBV27 and TRBJ1-6; D unclear. There are 11 residues in the CDR3. The germline gives CDR1 MNHEY, CDR2 SMNVEV (reference sequence). Trimming left V 7 bases short and J 10 bases short, with 8 bases between. For the CDR3, the DNA is TGTGCCAGCACTCCAGTGTCACCCCTCCACTTT. This gives the protein CASTPVSPLHF.

The genes are TRBV4-2 and TRBJ2-1; maybe TRBD2 (5 bases). CDR1 is LGHNA, CDR2 YNFKEQ, per germline. The CDR3 is 16 amino acids. Trimming pared 1 base from V and 4 bases from J, leaving 14 bases between. CDR3 nucleotides: TGTGCCAGCAGCCAAGTGTCGTCGAGGGATTACAATGAGCAGTTCTTC. Translating gives CASSQVSSRDYNEQFF.

The gene calls are TRBV7-9 and TRBJ2-3; D ambiguous. With 1 base removed from V and 6 bases from J, the gap between germline ends came to 11 bases. This CDR3 comprises 14 residues. In germline, CDR1 is SEHNR, CDR2 FQNEAQ (reference sequence). The CDR3 protein is CASSLGAPRDTQYF. CDR3 DNA sequence: TGTGCCAGCAGCTTAGGGGCACCCCGGGATACGCAGTATTTT. Filled out from reference TRBV7-9 and TRBJ2-3, the complete variable domain reads DTGVSQNPRHKITKRGQNVTFRCDPISEHNRLYWYRQTLGQGPEFLTYFQNEAQLEKSRLLSDRFSAERPKGSFSTLEIQRTEQGDSAMYLCASSLGAPRDTQYFGPGTRLTVL.

J is TRBJ2-2 and V is TRBV4-2, with D unclear. Germline V gives CDR1 LGHNA, CDR2 YNFKEQ. The V gene lost 1 base and the J gene lost 2 bases, with 14 bases spanning the gap. The CDR3 has 17 amino acids. The DNA for the CDR3 is TGTGCCAGCAGCCAAGCAGGTCTGGGAACCAACACCGGGGAGCTGTTTTTT. Its protein is CASSQAGLGTNTGELFF.

This clonotype has just a few counts. V is TRBV4-2 and J is TRBJ1-2, with 8 bases lining up with TRBD1. This CDR3 comprises 16 residues. Losses at the gene ends were 3 bases for V and 5 bases for J; bases not matched to a gene: 11. The germline V gene has CDR1 LGHNA and CDR2 YNFKEQ. The CDR3 coding sequence is TGTGCCAGCAGCCACAAACTCCGACAGGGGCGGTATGGCTACACCTTC. This sequence encodes CASSHKLRQGRYGYTF.

The genes are TRBV29-1 and TRBJ2-3; unclear D gene. Between the trimmed V and J ends, which lost 4 bases and 6 bases, there was a span of 14 bases. CDR1 is SQVTM and CDR2 is ANQGSEA in the germline V gene. The CDR3 loop spans 13 amino acids. The CDR3 nucleotides read TGCAGCGTTGCCGCCTTGTACGGGGATACGCAGTATTTT. Translated: CSVAALYGDTQYF.

This clonotype has more than one count but fewer than ten. The chain recombines TRBV7-2 with TRBJ2-1; no clear D. The CDR3 covers 16 residues. Germline V lookup: CDR1 SGHTA, CDR2 FQGNSA. Deletions cut 4 bases from V and 8 bases from J, with 21 bases between. In nucleotides, the CDR3 is TGTGCCAGCAGCTCGACCCTAACAACTGGGGATCATGAGCAGTTCTTC. It yields the protein CASSSTLTTGDHEQFF.

V and J are TRBV3-1 and TRBJ2-6; D is undetermined. Germline V gene data show CDR1 as LGHDT and CDR2 as YNNKEL (reference sequence). Trimming stripped 0 bases from V and 0 bases from J, with 12 bases between. CDR3 size: 18 residues. CDR3 sequence reads: CASSQDVWTYSGANVLTF. Written as DNA, the CDR3 is TGTGCCAGCAGCCAAGATGTATGGACCTACTCTGGGGCCAACGTCCTGACTTTC.

This sequence joins TRBV2 and TRBJ1-4; possible D gene TRBD1, 5 bases. Trimming removed 2 bases at V and 8 bases at J, with 15 bases between. CDR3 size: 15 residues. Germline V gene lookup returns CDR1 SNHLY and CDR2 FYNNEI. The chain's CDR3 is CASSERDSAREKLFF. The CDR3 DNA is TGTGCCAGCAGTGAACGTGACAGTGCGAGAGAAAAACTGTTTTTT.

This chain joins TRBV7-9 and TRBJ2-1, with D perhaps matching TRBD2 (6 bases). This CDR3 has 15 amino acids. Germline V CDR1 and CDR2: SEHNR, FQNEAQ (reference sequence). Deletions cut 2 bases from V and 6 bases from J, with 14 bases between. The CDR3 region is CASSLQDPRGNEQFF. The CDR3 nucleotides read TGTGCCAGCAGCTTACAGGATCCGCGGGGCAATGAGCAGTTCTTC.

The genes are TRBV20-1 and TRBJ2-1; no clear D gene. The germline CDR1 and CDR2 sequences are DFQATT and SNEGSKA (reference sequence). V was shortened by 6 bases and J by 4 bases, with 16 bases between the two germline ends. This CDR3 has 14 amino acids. The CDR3 sequence is CSAADHETYNEQFF. As DNA, the CDR3 is TGCAGTGCCGCTGACCATGAGACTTACAATGAGCAGTTCTTC.

The chain combines TRBV4-2 with TRBJ1-6, with TRBD1 matching over 7 bases. The V gene end was trimmed by 1 base and the J gene end by 8 bases; junction bases not matched to a gene: 8. This CDR3 contains 16 residues. Germline assignment: CDR1 LGHNA and CDR2 YNFKEQ. CDR3 sequence (DNA): TGTGCCAGCAGCCAAGCAGGTCAGGGGGGTTATTCACCCCTCCACTTT. Its translation: CASSQAGQGGYSPLHF.

Only a few counts were recorded for this clonotype. J is TRBJ2-7 and V is TRBV29-1; D perhaps matches TRBD2 (5 bases). Germline values: CDR1 SQVTM, CDR2 ANQGSEA. This CDR3 is built from 12 residues. V was cut by 4 bases and J by 2 bases, with 9 bases left in between. The CDR3 DNA reads TGCAGCGTTGCCCGGGGAACCTACGAGCAGTACTTC. Protein product: CSVARGTYEQYF.

This clonotype was observed once. This chain connects TRBV15 to TRBJ1-6; D might be TRBD1 (5 bases). CDR3 size: 16 residues. Germline CDR1 reads LNHNV; CDR2 reads YYDKDF (reference sequence). Trimming pared 0 bases from V and 4 bases from J, leaving 10 bases between. As DNA, the CDR3 is TGTGCCACCAGCAGAGATTTCACAGGATATAATTCACCCCTCCACTTT. This translates into CATSRDFTGYNSPLHF.

This chain connects TRBV20-1 to TRBJ2-7; D not certain. V was pared by 3 bases and J by 3 bases, with 12 bases between. The CDR3 consists of 13 residues. Germline CDR1 is DFQATT and CDR2 is SNEGSKA (reference sequence). The CDR3 is CSASPDDRYEQYF. The DNA for the CDR3 is TGCAGTGCTAGCCCGGACGATCGCTACGAGCAGTACTTC.

This clonotype appeared a few times. V and J are TRBV29-1 and TRBJ2-7; weak D call: TRBD2 (5 bases). The CDR3 extends over 14 amino acids. Trimming took 7 bases from V and 3 from J, leaving 19 bases between them. Germline V gene data show CDR1 as SQVTM and CDR2 as ANQGSEA. In nucleotides, the CDR3 is TGCAGCGACCCCGGGCGGGTGCGAGTCTACGAGCAGTACTTC. Translating it yields CSDPGRVRVYEQYF.

The genes are TRBV12-3 or TRBV12-4 and TRBJ2-5; D gene uncertain. The J call may be incorrect, as the DNA end agrees better with TRBJ2-7. This CDR3 spans 15 amino acids. Here the CDR3 reads CASSSDRPRPSEQYF. The CDR3 DNA sequence: TGTGCCAGCAGCTCCGATCGCCCCCGACCCAGCGAGCAGTACTTC.